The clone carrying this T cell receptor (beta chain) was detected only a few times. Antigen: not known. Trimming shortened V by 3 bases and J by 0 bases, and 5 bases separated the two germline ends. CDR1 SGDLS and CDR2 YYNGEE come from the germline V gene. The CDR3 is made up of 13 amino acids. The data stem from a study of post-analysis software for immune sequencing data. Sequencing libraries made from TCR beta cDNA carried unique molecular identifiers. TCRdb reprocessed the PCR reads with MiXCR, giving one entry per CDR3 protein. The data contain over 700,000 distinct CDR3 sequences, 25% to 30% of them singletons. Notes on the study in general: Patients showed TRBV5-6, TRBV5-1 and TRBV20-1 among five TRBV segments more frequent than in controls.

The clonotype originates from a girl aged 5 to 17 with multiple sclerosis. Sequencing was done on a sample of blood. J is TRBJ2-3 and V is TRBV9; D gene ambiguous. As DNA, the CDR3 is TGTGCCAGCAGCGCACAGAGCACAGATACGCAGTATTTT. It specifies CASSAQSTDTQYF.